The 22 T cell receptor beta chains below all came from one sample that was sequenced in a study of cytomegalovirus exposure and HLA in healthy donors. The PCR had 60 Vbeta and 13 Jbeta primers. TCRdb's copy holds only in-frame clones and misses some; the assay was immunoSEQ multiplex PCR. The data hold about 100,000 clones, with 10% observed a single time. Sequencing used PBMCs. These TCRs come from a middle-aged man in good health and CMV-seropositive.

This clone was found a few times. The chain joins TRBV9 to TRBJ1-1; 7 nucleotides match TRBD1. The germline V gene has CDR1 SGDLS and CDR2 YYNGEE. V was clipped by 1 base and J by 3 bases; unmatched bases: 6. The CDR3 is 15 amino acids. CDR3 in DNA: TGTGCCAGCAGCGTATCCACCGACAGGGACACTGAAGCTTTCTTT. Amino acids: CASSVSTDRDTEAFF.

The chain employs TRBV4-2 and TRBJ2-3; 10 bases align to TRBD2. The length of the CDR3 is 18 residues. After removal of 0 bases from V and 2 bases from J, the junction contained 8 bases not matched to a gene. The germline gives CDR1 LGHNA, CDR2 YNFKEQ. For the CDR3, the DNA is TGTGCCAGCAGCCAAGAGGAGGCTAGCGGGGGACCCACAGATACGCAGTATTTT. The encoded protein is CASSQEEASGGPTDTQYF.

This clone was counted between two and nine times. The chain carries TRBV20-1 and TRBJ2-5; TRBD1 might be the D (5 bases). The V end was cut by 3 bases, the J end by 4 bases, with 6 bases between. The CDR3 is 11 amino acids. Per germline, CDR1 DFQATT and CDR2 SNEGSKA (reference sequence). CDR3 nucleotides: TGCAGTGCTAGTCAGGGAGAGACCCAGTACTTC. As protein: CSASQGETQYF.

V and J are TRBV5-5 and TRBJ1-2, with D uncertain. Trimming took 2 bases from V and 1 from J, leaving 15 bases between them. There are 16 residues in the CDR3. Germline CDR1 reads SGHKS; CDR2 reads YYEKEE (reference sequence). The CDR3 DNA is TGTGCCAGCAGCTTATCACTTTCTAGCTTTAACTATGGCTACACCTTC. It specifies CASSLSLSSFNYGYTF.

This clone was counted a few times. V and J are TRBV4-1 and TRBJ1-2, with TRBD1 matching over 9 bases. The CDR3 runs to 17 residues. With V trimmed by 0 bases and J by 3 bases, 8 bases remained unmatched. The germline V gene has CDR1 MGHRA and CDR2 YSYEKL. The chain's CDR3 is CASSQDWGQGIYYGYTF. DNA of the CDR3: TGCGCCAGCAGCCAAGATTGGGGACAGGGTATTTACTATGGCTACACCTTC.

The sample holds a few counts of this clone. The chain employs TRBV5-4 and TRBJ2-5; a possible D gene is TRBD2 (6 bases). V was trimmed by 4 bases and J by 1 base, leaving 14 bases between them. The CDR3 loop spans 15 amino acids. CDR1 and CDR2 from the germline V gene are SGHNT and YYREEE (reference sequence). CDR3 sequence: CASSRQAGPQETQYF. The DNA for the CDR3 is TGTGCCAGCAGCAGACAAGCGGGCCCCCAAGAGACCCAGTACTTC.

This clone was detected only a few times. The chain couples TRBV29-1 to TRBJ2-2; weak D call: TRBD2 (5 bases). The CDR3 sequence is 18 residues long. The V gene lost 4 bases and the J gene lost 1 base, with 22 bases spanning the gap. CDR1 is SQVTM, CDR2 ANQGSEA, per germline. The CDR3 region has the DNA TGCAGCGTTGCTCCTTCCGAGGGCTTTTGGCGGAACACCGGGGAGCTGTTTTTT. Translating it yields CSVAPSEGFWRNTGELFF.

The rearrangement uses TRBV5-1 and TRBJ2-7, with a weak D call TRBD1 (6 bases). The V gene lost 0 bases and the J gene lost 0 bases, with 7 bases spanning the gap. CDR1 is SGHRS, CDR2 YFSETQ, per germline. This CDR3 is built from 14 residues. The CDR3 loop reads CASSLGQASYEQYF. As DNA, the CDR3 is TGCGCCAGCAGCTTGGGACAGGCCTCCTACGAGCAGTACTTC.

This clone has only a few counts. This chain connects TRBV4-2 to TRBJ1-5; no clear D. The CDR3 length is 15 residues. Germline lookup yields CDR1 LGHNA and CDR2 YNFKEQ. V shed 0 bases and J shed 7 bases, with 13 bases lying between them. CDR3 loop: CASSQDRPERQPQHF. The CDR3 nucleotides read TGTGCCAGCAGCCAAGATAGACCGGAGCGCCAGCCCCAGCATTTT.

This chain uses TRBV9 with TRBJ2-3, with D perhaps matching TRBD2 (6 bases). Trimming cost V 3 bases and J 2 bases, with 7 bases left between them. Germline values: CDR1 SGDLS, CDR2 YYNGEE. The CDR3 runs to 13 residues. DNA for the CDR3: TGTGCCAGCAGCGGGGACTCCACAGATACGCAGTATTTT. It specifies CASSGDSTDTQYF.

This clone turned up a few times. The CDR3 DNA reads as TGTGCCAGCAGCCAAGGACTAGCGGGAGTTGTGTCCTACGAGCAGTACTTC. Translation: CASSQGLAGVVSYEQYF. The rearrangement joins TRBV11-2 to TRBJ2-7; 13 bases match TRBD2. Germline lookup yields CDR1 SGHAT and CDR2 FQNNGV. Losses at the gene ends were 5 bases for V and 1 base for J; bases not matched to a gene: 8. The CDR3 covers 17 residues. The variable domain in full, with the rest retrieved from reference TRBV11-2 and TRBJ2-7, is EAGVAQSPRYKIIEKRQSVAFWCNPISGHATLYWYQQILGQGPKLLIQFQNNGVVDDSQLPKDRFSAERLKGVDSTLKIQPAKLEDSAVYLCASSQGLAGVVSYEQYFGPGTRLTVT.

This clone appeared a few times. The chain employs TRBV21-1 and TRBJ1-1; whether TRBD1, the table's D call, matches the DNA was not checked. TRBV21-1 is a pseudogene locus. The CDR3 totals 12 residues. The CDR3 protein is CASTLTGGEAFF. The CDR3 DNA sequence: TGTGCCAGCACCCTAACAGGGGGTGAAGCTTTCTTT.

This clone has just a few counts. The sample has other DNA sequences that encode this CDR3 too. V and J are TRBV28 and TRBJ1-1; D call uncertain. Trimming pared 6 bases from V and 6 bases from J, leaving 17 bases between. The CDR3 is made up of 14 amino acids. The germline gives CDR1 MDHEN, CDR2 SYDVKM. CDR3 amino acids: CASRPPAARAEAFF. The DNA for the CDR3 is TGTGCCAGCAGACCGCCCGCAGCGAGGGCTGAAGCTTTCTTT.

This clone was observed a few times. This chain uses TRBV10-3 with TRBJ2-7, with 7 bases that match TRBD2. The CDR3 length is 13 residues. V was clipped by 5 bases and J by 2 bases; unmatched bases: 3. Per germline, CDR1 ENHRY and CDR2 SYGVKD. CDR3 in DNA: TGTGCCATCAGTCTAGCGGCCGCCTACGAGCAGTACTTC. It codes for CAISLAAAYEQYF.

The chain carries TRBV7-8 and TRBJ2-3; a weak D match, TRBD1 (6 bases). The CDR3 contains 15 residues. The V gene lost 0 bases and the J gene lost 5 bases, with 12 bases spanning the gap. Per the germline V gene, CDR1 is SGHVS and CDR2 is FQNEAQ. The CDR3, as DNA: TGTGCCAGCAGCTTAGCGACTCCAGGGGTAGATACGCAGTATTTT. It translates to CASSLATPGVDTQYF.

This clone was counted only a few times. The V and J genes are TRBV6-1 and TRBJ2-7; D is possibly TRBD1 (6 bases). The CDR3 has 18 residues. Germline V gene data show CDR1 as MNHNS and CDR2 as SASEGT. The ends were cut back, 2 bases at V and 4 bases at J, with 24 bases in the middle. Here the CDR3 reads CASSEPTPGPGAEYEQYF. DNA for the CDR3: TGTGCCAGCAGTGAACCTACTCCGGGACCAGGGGCGGAATACGAGCAGTACTTC.

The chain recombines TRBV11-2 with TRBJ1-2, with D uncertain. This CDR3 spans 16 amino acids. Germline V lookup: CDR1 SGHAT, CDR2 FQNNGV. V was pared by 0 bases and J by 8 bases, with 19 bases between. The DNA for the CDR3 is TGTGCCAGCAGCTTAGACAAGCGGCAGCCACCCAGAGGCTACACCTTC. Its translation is CASSLDKRQPPRGYTF.

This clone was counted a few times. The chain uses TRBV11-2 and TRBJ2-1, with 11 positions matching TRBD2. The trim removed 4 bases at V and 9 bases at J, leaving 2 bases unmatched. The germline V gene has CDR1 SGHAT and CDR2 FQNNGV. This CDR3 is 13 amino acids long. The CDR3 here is CASSSGTSGEQFF. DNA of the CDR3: TGTGCCAGCAGCTCGGGGACTAGCGGTGAGCAGTTCTTC.

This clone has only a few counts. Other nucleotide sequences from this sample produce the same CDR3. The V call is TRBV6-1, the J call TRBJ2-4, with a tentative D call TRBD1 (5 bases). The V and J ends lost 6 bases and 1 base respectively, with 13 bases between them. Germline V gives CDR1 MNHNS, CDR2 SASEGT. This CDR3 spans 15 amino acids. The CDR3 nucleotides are TGTGCCAGCAGCCAGGGTGTAAGGGCCAAAAACATTCAGTACTTC. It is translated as CASSQGVRAKNIQYF.

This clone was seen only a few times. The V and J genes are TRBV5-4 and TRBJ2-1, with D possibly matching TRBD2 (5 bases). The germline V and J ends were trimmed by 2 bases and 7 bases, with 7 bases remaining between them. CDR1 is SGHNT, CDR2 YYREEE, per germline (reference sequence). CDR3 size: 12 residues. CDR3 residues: CASSFGGNEQFF. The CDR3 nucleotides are TGTGCCAGCAGCTTCGGCGGGAATGAGCAGTTCTTC. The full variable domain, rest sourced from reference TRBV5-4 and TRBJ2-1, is ETGVTQSPTHLIKTRGQQVTLRCSSQSGHNTVSWYQQALGQGPQFIFQYYREEENGRGNFPPRFSGLQFPNYSSELNVNALELDDSALYLCASSFGGNEQFFGPGTRLTVL.

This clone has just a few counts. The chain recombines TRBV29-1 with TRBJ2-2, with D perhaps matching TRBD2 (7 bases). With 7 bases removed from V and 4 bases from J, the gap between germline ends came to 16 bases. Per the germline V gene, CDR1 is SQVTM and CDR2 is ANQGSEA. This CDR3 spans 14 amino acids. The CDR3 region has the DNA TGCAGCGCCCGGGACGGGGGGCCCACCGGGGAGCTGTTTTTT. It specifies CSARDGGPTGELFF.

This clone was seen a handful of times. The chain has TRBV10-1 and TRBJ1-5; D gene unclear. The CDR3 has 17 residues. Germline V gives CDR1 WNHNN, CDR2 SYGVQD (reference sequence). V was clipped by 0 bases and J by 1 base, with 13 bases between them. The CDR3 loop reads CASSESFRGQSNQPQHF. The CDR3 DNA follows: TGCGCCAGCAGTGAGTCCTTTCGCGGGCAGAGCAATCAGCCCCAGCATTTT.